Listed below are T cell receptor beta chains from one sample, sequenced in a study of blood T cell repertoires in COVID-19. The method was immunoSEQ multiplex PCR; TCRdb's version includes in-frame clones alone and lacks a portion of them. This sample has 200,000 to 250,000 clones, with about four fifths found just once. Sequenced material: peripheral blood. Every receptor here comes from a man in his fifties with active or convalescent COVID-19. CDR3s include the opening cysteine and the closing phenylalanine or tryptophan. A D gene is named only where the DNA matches it firmly. Clone sizes are given selectively: once, few, many, or a class where the clone is expanded.

-	-	TRBV10-1	TRBJ2-7	CASSREPSHEQYF	TGCGCCAGCTCCCGGGAGCCGTCCCACGAGCAGTACTTC
-	-	TRBV6-2/TRBV6-3	TRBJ2-3	CASSAGKTRTDTQYF	TGTGCCAGCAGTGCCGGGAAAACCAGGACAGATACGCAGTATTTT
-	-	TRBV20-1	TRBJ1-6	CSASRASGSPLHF	TGCAGTGCTAGTCGAGCCTCGGGTTCACCCCTCCACTTT
-	TRBD1	TRBV27	TRBJ1-6	CASSAGTARYNSPLHF	TGTGCCAGCAGTGCCGGGACAGCACGGTATAATTCACCCCTCCACTTT
-	-	TRBV6-2/TRBV6-3	TRBJ1-6	CASSPEGEAGVPLHF	TGTGCCAGCAGCCCTGAAGGGGAGGCTGGGGTACCCCTCCACTTT
-	-	TRBV30	TRBJ1-1	CAWAAGQLNTEAFF	TGTGCCTGGGCCGCCGGACAGTTGAACACTGAAGCTTTCTTT
-	-	TRBV4-1	TRBJ2-5	CASSQALTTSSGETQYF	TGCGCCAGCAGCCAAGCCTTGACGACGTCCTCAGGGGAGACCCAGTACTTC
-	-	TRBV9	TRBJ1-3	CASSNKGGNTIYF	TGTGCCAGCAGCAACAAGGGGGGAAACACCATATATTTT
-	-	TRBV3-1/TRBV3-2	TRBJ2-1	CASRRGDSYNEQFF	TGTGCCAGCCGTCGGGGAGACTCCTACAATGAGCAGTTCTTC
-	TRBD2	TRBV28	TRBJ2-1	CASNNGRAWNEQFF	TGTGCCAGCAATAACGGGAGGGCCTGGAATGAGCAGTTCTTC
once	TRBD1	TRBV28	TRBJ2-7	CASRLGQVAYEQYF	TGTGCCAGCAGGTTGGGACAGGTGGCCTACGAGCAGTACTTC
-	-	TRBV5-1	TRBJ1-1	CASKTGGKSKAFF	TGCGCCAGCAAGACTGGAGGTAAATCGAAAGCTTTCTTT
few	-	TRBV5-1	TRBJ1-1	CASSRQSEGTEAFF	TGCGCCAGCAGCCGACAGAGTGAAGGGACTGAAGCTTTCTTT
once	TRBD1	TRBV3-1/TRBV3-2	TRBJ1-1	CASSRDRGVNTEAFF	TGTGCCAGCAGCCGGGACAGGGGGGTTAACACTGAAGCTTTCTTT
few	-	TRBV29-1	TRBJ1-4	CSARGGNEKLFF	TGCAGCGCAAGGGGCGGTAATGAAAAACTGTTTTTT
-	-	TRBV6-1	TRBJ2-1	CASSVTPAASYNEQFF	TGTGCCAGCAGTGTTACACCAGCGGCTTCCTACAATGAGCAGTTCTTC
-	TRBD1	TRBV14	TRBJ1-2	CASSHLDRGYGYTF	TGTGCCAGCAGCCACCTGGACAGGGGCTATGGCTACACCTTC
-	TRBD2	TRBV28	TRBJ2-7	CASSSGLDPASYEQYF	TGTGCCAGCAGTTCGGGACTAGACCCCGCCTCCTACGAGCAGTACTTC
once	-	TRBV4-2	TRBJ1-2	CASSQDLAAGGGAPGYTF	TGTGCCAGCAGCCAAGATTTGGCCGCGGGGGGAGGGGCACCGGGCTACACCTTC
-	-	TRBV6-6	TRBJ2-3	CASSQSRGSGTDTQYF	TGTGCCAGCAGCCAATCCCGGGGTAGCGGCACAGATACGCAGTATTTT
-	TRBD1	TRBV5-4	TRBJ1-1	CASSTRGRDTEAFF	TGTGCCAGCAGCACCAGGGGGCGCGACACTGAAGCTTTCTTT
-	-	TRBV5-1	TRBJ2-3	CASSSGQSTDTQYF	TGCGCCAGCAGCTCGGGACAAAGCACAGATACGCAGTATTTT
-	TRBD1	TRBV9	TRBJ2-3	CASSWTRDSPSATDTQYF	TGTGCCAGCAGTTGGACCCGGGACAGCCCCTCTGCTACAGATACGCAGTATTTT
-	TRBD2	TRBV5-4	TRBJ2-5	CASTPGLLAGEEAQETQYF	TGTGCCAGCACCCCCGGGCTGCTAGCGGGAGAGGAAGCTCAAGAGACCCAGTACTTC
-	TRBD2	TRBV4-2	TRBJ2-7	CASSQDLASGQTYEQYF	TGTGCCAGCAGCCAAGATCTCGCTAGCGGGCAAACCTACGAGCAGTACTTC
-	-	TRBV7-9	TRBJ2-5	CASSLVQGPETQYF	TGTGCCAGCAGCTTAGTTCAGGGGCCAGAGACCCAGTACTTC
-	TRBD1	TRBV28	TRBJ1-6	CASSRTGENSPLHF	TGTGCCAGCAGTCGGACAGGGGAGAATTCACCCCTCCACTTT
-	-	TRBV7-8	TRBJ2-7	CASSPLKGLYEQYF	TGTGCCAGCAGCCCCTTGAAGGGACTCTACGAGCAGTACTTC
-	TRBD1	TRBV7-9	TRBJ1-2	CASSLAQGGNYGYTF	TGTGCCAGCAGCTTAGCGCAGGGGGGCAACTATGGCTACACCTTC
-	-	TRBV2	TRBJ1-1	CASSADSVARAFF	TGTGCCAGCAGTGCGGACAGCGTGGCGAGAGCTTTCTTT
-	-	TRBV7-7	TRBJ1-1	CASSPDSWTEAFF	TGTGCTAGCAGCCCGGACAGTTGGACTGAAGCTTTCTTT